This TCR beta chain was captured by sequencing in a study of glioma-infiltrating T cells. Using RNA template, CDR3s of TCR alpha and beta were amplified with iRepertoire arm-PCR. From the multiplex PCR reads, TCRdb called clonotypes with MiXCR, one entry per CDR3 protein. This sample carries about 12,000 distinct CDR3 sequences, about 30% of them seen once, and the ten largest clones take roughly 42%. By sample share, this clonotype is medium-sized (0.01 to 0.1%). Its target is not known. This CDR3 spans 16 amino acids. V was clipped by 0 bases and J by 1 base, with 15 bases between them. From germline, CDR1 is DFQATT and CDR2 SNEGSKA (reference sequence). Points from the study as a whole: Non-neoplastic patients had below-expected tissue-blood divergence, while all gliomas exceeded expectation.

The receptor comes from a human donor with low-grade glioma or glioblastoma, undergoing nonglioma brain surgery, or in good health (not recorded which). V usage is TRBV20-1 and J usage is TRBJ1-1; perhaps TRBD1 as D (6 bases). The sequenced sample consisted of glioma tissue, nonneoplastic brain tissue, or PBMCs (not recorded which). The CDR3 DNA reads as TGCAGTGCTAGAGAGGGTGGGGGCATGGGGAACACTGAAGCTTTCTTT. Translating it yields CSAREGGGMGNTEAFF.